This T cell receptor beta chain is drawn from a study of glioma-infiltrating T cells after dendritic cell vaccination. Study-level information: At biweekly intervals, patients got three intradermal dendritic cell vaccine injections.

Using immunoSEQ multiplex PCR, the repertoire was profiled, and TCRdb retains in-frame clones only, with some absent. The table has about 87,000 clones, around four fifths seen once. Documented time point: after dendritic cell vaccination, including at tumor progression/relapse. Of note for this clone: Other DNA sequences from this sample encode an identical CDR3 as well.

The germline CDR1 and CDR2 sequences are SGHDT and YYEEEE. The CDR3 contains 13 residues. V lost 4 bases and J 3 bases, leaving 11 bases between the germline ends. The sequence derives from a human donor with glioblastoma. The sequencing used blood, collected after dendritic cell vaccination. This chain joins TRBV5-6 and TRBJ2-7; possible D gene TRBD1, 6 bases. For the CDR3, the DNA is TGTGCCAGCAGCCCAGGACAGAACTACGAGCAGTACTTC. Translation gives CASSPGQNYEQYF.